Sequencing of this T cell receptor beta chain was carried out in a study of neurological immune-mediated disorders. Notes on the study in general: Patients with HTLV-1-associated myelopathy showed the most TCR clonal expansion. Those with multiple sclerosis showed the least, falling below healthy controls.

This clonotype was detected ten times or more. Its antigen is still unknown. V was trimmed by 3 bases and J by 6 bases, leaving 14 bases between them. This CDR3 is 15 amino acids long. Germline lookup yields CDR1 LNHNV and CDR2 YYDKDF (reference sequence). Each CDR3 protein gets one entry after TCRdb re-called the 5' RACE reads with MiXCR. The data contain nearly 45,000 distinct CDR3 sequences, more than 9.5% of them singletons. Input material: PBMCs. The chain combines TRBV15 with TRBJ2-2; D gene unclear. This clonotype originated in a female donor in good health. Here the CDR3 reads CATSRATLLSGELFF. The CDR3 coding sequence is TGTGCCACCAGCAGGGCGACTCTCCTCTCCGGGGAGCTGTTTTTT.